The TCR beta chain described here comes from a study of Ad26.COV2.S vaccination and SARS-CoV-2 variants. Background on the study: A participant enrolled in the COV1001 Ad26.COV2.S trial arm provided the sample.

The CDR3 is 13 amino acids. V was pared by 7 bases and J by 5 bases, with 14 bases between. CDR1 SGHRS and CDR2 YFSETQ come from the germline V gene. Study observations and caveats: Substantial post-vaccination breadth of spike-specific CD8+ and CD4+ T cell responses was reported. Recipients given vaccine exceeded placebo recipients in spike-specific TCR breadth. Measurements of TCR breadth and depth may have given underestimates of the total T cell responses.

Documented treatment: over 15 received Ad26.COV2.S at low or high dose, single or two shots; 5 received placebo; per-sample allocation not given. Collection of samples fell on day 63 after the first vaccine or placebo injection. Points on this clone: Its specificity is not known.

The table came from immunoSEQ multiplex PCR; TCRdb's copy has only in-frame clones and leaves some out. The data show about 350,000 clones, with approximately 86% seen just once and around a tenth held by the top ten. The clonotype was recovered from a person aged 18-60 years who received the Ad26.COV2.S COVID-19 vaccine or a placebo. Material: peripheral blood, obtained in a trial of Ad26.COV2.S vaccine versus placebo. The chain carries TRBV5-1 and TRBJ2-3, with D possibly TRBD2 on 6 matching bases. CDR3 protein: CASQVMGGDTQYF. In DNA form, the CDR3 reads TGCGCCAGCCAAGTCATGGGGGGAGATACGCAGTATTTT.